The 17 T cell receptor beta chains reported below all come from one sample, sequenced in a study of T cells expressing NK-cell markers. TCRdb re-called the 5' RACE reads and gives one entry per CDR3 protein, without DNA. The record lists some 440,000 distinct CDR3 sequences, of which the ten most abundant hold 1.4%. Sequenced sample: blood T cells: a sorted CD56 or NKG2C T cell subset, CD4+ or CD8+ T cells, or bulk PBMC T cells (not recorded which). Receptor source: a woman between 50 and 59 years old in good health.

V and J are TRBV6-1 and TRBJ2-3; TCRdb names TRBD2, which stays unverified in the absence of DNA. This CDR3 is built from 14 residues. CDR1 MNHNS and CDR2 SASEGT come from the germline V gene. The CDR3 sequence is CASSVPSGTDTQYF.

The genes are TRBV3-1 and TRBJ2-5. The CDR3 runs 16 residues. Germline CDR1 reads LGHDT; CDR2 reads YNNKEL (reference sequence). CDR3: CASSQDPAPRLGTQYF.

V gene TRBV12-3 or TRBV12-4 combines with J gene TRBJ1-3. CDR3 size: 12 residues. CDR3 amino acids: CASSPVENTIYF.

The CDR3 spells CASSLEVASTYEQYF. V and J are TRBV5-1 and TRBJ2-7; TCRdb designates TRBD2, a call that cannot be tested without DNA. Germline CDR1 SGHRS, CDR2 YFSETQ. The CDR3 contains 15 residues.

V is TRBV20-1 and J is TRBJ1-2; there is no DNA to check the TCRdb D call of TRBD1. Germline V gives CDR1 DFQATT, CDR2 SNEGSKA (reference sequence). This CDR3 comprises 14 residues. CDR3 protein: CSATAFRGNYGYTF.

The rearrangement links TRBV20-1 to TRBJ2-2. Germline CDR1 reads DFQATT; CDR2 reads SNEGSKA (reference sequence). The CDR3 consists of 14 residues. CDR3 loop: CSARMSGVTGELFF.

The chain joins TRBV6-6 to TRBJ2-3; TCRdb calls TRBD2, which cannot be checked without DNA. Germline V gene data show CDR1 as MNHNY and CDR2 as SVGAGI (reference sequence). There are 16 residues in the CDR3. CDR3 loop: CASSWSTSGNPDTQYF.

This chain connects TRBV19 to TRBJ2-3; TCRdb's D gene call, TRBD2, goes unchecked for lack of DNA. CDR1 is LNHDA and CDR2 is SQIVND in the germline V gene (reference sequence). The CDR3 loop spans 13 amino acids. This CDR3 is CASSPLVLDTQYF.

The CDR3 sequence is CASSLEVRGGLNSPLHF. The rearrangement links TRBV7-9 to TRBJ1-6; TCRdb proposes TRBD1, but this gene call is untestable without DNA. Germline-derived CDR1 and CDR2 are SEHNR and FQNEAQ (reference sequence). The CDR3 runs 17 residues.

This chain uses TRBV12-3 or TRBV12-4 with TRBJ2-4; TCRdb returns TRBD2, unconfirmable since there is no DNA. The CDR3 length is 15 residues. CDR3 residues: CASIRSGRAWDIQYF.

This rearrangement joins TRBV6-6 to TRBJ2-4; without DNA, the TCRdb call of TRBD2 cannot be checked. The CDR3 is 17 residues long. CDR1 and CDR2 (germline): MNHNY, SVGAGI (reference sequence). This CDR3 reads CARPLAGTSGRINIQYF.

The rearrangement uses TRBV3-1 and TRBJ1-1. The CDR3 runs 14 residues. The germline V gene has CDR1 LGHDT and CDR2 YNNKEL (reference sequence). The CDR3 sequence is CASSQDLAANKAFF.

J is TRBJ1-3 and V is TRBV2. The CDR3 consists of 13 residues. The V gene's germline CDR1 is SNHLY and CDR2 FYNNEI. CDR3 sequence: CASSDYSGNTIYF.

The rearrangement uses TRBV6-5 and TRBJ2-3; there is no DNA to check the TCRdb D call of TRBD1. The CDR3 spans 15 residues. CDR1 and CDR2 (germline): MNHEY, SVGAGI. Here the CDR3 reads CASRGQGAGTDTQYF.

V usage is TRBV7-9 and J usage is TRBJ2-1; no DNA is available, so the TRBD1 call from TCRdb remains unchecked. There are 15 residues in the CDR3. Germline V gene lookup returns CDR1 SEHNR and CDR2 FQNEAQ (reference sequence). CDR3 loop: CASSLVGSLGDEQFF.

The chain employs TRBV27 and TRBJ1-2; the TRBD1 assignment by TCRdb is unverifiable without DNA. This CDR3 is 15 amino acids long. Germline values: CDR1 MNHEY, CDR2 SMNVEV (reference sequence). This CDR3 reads CASRPFGTGIHGYTF.

The CDR3 here is CASSLLAVGVHDEQFF. This rearrangement joins TRBV12-3 or TRBV12-4 to TRBJ2-1; the D call from TCRdb, TRBD1, cannot be confirmed without DNA. This CDR3 comprises 16 residues.